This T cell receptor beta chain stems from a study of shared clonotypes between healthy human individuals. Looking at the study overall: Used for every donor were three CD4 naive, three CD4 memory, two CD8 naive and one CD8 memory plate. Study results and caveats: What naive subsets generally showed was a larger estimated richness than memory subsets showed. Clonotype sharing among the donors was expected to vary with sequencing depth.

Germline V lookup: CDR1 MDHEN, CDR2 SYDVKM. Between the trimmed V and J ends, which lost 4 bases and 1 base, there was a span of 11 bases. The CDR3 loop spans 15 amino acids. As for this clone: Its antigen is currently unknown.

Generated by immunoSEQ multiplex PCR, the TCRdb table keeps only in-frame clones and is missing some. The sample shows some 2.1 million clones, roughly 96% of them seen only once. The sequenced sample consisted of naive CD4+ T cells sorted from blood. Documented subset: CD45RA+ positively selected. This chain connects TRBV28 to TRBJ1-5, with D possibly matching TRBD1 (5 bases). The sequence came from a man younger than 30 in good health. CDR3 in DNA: TGTGCCAGCAGTTCCGACGGGGGAAGCAATCAGCCCCAGCATTTT. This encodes CASSSDGGSNQPQHF.